The clone carrying this T cell receptor (beta chain) was counted many times. Antigen specificity is unknown. Unfractionated PBMC were spiked with known numbers of KT2 clone cells. The sample originates from a study of quantifying T cell responses using KT2 cells. Study details: RNA was reverse transcribed with TCR alpha and beta constant-region primers.

Each cDNA got a UMI-containing oligo ligated at its 3' end. An equimolar mix of RC1.1 and RC1.2 primed the beta chain across TRBC1 and TRBC2. Starting with the second PCR, alpha and beta TCR chains went through separate processing. TCRdb fed the UMI-ligation and nested PCR reads into MiXCR, producing one record per CDR3 protein. The sample includes 25,000 to 35,000 distinct CDR3 sequences, about 9.3% of them seen just once. The study's findings and limits: KT2 sequence counts showed saturation when very many KT2 cells were spiked in.

In germline, CDR1 is MNHEY, CDR2 SVGEGT. The CDR3 sequence is 15 residues long. The trim removed 8 bases at V and 6 bases at J, leaving 13 bases unmatched. Specimen: PBMCs spiked with cells of the T cell clone KT2. This sequence was found in a human donor. The rearrangement links TRBV6-2 or TRBV6-3 to TRBJ2-3; 8 positions match TRBD2. The CDR3 DNA is TGTGCCAGCGGTCAGCGGGAGACGTTTCTGGATACGCAGTATTTT. Translation gives CASGQRETFLDTQYF.